Ten or more counts support the clone carrying this TCR beta chain. The data stem from a study of T cell repertoires in cytomegalovirus infection. The length of the CDR3 is 13 residues. V shed 5 bases and J shed 1 base, with 8 bases lying between them. One entry per CDR3 protein results from TCRdb running MiXCR on the reads. The top ten hold approximately 13% of the sample, which has more than 400,000 distinct CDR3 sequences, around a quarter seen once. The sequence derives from a human donor in good health (CMV status not recorded). Some clones in this sample may be carry-over from other donors' samples. Sequencing was carried out using PBMCs. The chain carries TRBV12-3 or TRBV12-4 and TRBJ1-2; the D is unclear. DNA of the CDR3: TGTGCCAGCAGTCCACGGATTAACTATGGCTACACCTTC. The encoded protein is CASSPRINYGYTF.